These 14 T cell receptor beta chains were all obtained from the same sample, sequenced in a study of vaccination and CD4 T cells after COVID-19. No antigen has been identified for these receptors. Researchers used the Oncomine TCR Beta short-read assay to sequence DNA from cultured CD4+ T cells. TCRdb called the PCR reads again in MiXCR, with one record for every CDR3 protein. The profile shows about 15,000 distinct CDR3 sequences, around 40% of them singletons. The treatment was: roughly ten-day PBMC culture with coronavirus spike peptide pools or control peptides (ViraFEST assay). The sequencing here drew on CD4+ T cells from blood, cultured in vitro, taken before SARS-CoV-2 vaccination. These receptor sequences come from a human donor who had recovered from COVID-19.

CDR3 protein: CASSLIGSQETQYF. The CDR3, as DNA: TGCGCCAGCAGCTTGATCGGCTCTCAAGAGACCCAGTACTTC. This rearrangement joins TRBV5-1 to TRBJ2-5; D is undetermined. The CDR3 spans 14 residues. V dropped 1 base and J dropped 2 bases, with 9 bases sitting between them. The germline V gene encodes CDR1 SGHRS and CDR2 YFSETQ.

The chain's CDR3 is CASSVLQGPGELFF. In nucleotides, the CDR3 is TGTGCCAGCAGTGTCCTACAGGGACCCGGGGAGCTGTTTTTT. The chain carries TRBV2 and TRBJ2-2; a weak D match, TRBD1 (6 bases). V was clipped by 4 bases and J by 6 bases, with 12 bases between them. Germline assignment: CDR1 SNHLY and CDR2 FYNNEI. The CDR3 runs 14 residues.

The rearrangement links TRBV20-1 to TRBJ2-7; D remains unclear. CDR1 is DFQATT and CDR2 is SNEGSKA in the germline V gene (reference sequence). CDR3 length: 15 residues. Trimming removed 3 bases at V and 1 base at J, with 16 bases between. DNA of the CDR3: TGCAGTGCTAGCCTACGCGCGGCAGCTTCCTACGAGCAGTACTTC. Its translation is CSASLRAAASYEQYF.

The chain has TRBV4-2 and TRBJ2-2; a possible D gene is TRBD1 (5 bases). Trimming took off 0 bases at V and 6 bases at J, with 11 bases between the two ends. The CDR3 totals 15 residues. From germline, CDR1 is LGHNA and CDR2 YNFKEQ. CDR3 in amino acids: CASSQDPGLAGELFF. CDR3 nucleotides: TGTGCCAGCAGCCAAGACCCAGGGCTGGCCGGGGAGCTGTTTTTT.

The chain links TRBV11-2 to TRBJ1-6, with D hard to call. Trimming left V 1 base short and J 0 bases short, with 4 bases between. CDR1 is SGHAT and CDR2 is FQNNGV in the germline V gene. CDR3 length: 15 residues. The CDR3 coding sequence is TGTGCCAGCAGCTTAGCCAGCTCCTATAATTCACCCCTCCACTTT. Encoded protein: CASSLASSYNSPLHF.

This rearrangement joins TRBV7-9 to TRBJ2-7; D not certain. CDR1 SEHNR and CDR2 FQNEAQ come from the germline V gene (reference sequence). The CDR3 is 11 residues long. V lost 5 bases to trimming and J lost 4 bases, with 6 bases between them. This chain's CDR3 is CASSREYEQYF. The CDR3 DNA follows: TGTGCCAGCAGCCGAGAATACGAGCAGTACTTC.

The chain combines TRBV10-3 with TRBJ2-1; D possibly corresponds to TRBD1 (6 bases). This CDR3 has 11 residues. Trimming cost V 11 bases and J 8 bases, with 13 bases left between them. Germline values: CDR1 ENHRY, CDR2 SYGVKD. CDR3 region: CAVGGGDEQFF. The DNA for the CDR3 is TGTGCCGTAGGGGGTGGGGATGAGCAGTTCTTC.

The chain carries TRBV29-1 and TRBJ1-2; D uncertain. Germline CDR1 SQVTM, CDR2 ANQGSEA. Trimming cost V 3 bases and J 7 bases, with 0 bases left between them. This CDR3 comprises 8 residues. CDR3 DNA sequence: TGCAGCGTTGATGGCTACACCTTC. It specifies CSVDGYTF.

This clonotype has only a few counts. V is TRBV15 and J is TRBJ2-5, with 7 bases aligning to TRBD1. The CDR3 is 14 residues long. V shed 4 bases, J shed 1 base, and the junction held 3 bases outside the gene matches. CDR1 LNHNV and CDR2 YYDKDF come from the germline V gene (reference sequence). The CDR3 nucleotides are TGTGCCACCAGCACCCGGACAGGCCAAGAGACCCAGTACTTC. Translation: CATSTRTGQETQYF.

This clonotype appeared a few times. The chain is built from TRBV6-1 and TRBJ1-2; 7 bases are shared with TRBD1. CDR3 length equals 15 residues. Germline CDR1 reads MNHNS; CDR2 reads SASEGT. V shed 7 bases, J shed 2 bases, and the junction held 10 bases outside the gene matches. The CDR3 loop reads CASTPRRGQNYGYTF. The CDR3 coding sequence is TGTGCCAGCACCCCCAGGAGGGGACAGAACTATGGCTACACCTTC.

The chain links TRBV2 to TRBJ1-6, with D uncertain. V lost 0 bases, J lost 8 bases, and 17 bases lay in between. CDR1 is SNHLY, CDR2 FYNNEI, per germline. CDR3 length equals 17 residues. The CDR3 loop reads CASSEAHMLLGDSPLHF. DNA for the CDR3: TGTGCCAGCAGTGAAGCGCACATGCTGTTGGGAGATTCACCCCTCCACTTT.

CDR3 region: CASSNTGAEQFF. The DNA for the CDR3 is TGTGCCAGCAGTAACACGGGGGCTGAGCAGTTCTTC. The chain recombines TRBV6-1 with TRBJ2-1, with D possibly called TRBD1 or TRBD2 (6 bases each). Germline V gene lookup returns CDR1 MNHNS and CDR2 SASEGT. The CDR3 loop spans 12 amino acids. With 5 bases removed from V and 9 bases from J, the gap between germline ends came to 11 bases.

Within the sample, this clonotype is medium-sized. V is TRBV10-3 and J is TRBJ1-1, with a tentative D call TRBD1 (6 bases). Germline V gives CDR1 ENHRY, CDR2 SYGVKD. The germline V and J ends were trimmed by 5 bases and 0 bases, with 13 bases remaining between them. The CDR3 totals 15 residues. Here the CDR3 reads CAISTRQALNTEAFF. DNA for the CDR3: TGTGCCATCAGTACCAGACAGGCGTTGAACACTGAAGCTTTCTTT.

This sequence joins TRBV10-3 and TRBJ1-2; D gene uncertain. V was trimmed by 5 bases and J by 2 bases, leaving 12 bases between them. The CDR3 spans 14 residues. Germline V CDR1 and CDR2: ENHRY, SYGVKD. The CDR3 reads CAISPIGQNYGYTF. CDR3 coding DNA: TGTGCCATCAGTCCAATAGGGCAAAACTATGGCTACACCTTC.